The clone carrying this TCR beta chain appeared a few times. Its antigen remains unknown. These data belong to a study of cytomegalovirus exposure and HLA in healthy donors. Overall study context: An early data release held some 89 million unique TCRs from HLA-typed donors.

CDR1 and CDR2 (germline): SGHDN, FVKESK. Trimming cost V 5 bases and J 2 bases; bases outside gene matches: 10. The CDR3 extends over 18 amino acids. Study-level findings and limits: About 87% or about 30% of the time was how often most TCR beta V segments were productive, according to an earlier analysis.

The PCR was carried out with 60 Vbeta primers and 13 Jbeta primers. Method: immunoSEQ multiplex PCR; TCRdb's copy keeps in-frame clones and lacks some. Among around 170,000 clones listed, approximately 80% were seen once. The V and J genes are TRBV14 and TRBJ2-6; TRBD1 agrees at 9 bases. The TCR was taken from a girl aged 10 to 17 in good health and CMV-seropositive. What was sequenced was PBMCs. The DNA of the CDR3 is TGTGCCAGCAGCGCCCCACAGGGGGCTTTACCTGGGGCCAACGTCCTGACTTTC. This encodes CASSAPQGALPGANVLTF.